The 15 T cell receptor beta chains below all came from one sample that was sequenced in a study of Ad26.COV2.S vaccination and SARS-CoV-2 variants. Profiling relied on immunoSEQ multiplex PCR, and the TCRdb table lists in-frame clones only, not all of them. The table shows approximately 420,000 clones, with 88% occurring only once. The treatment here: about 20 received Ad26.COV2.S at low or high dose, single or two shots; roughly five received placebo; per-sample allocation not given. At day 63 after the first vaccine or placebo injection, samples were drawn. Sequences were derived from peripheral blood, sampled in a trial of Ad26.COV2.S vaccine versus placebo. Receptors originate from a person between 18 and 65 years old who received the Ad26.COV2.S COVID-19 vaccine or a placebo.

For this clone: Other DNA sequences in this specimen translate into the identical CDR3. V is TRBV2 and J is TRBJ2-7; either TRBD1 or TRBD2 may fit D (5 bases each). Germline CDR1 and CDR2: SNHLY and FYNNEI. The V and J ends lost 6 bases and 4 bases respectively, with 10 bases between them. The CDR3 runs to 12 residues. The CDR3 DNA follows: TGTGCCAGCAGCGAGGGGCCTTACGAGCAGTACTTC. Translated, it gives CASSEGPYEQYF.

Comments on this clone: Other DNA sequences of this sample code for an identical CDR3. The chain uses TRBV27 and TRBJ2-3; no clear D. From germline, CDR1 is MNHEY and CDR2 SMNVEV (reference sequence). Trimming shortened V by 3 bases and J by 1 base, and 5 bases separated the two germline ends. The CDR3 consists of 13 residues. CDR3 bases: TGTGCCAGCAGTTTTTCTGGCACAGATACGCAGTATTTT. This gives the protein CASSFSGTDTQYF.

Details on this clone: The junction does not match germline at one end; this may be a read error. The CDR3: CASSLGPFSSGNTIYF. In DNA, the CDR3 is TGTGCTAGCAGCTTAGGCCCATTTAGCTCTGGAAACACCATATATTTT. The V gene is TRBV7-7, the J gene TRBJ1-3, with D hard to call. This CDR3 region has 16 residues. Germline V gives CDR1 SSHAT, CDR2 FNYEAQ (reference sequence). The entire variable domain, with the rest obtained from reference TRBV7-7 and TRBJ1-3, is as follows: GAGVSQSPRYKVTKRGQDVTLRCDPISSHATLYWYQQALGQGPEFLTYFNYEAQPDKSGLPSDRFSAERPEGSISTLTIQRTEQRDSAMYRCASSLGPFSSGNTIYFGEGSWLTVV.

The V and J genes are TRBV29-1 and TRBJ2-7; D is possibly TRBD2 (7 bases). The CDR3 covers 13 residues. From germline, CDR1 is SQVTM and CDR2 ANQGSEA. Deletions cut 7 bases from V and 1 base from J, with 14 bases between. CDR3 coding DNA: TGCAGCGCACGCGGGGGACAATCCTACGAGCAGTACTTC. Amino acids: CSARGGQSYEQYF.

The chain has TRBV6-5 and TRBJ1-6; no clear D gene. This CDR3 region has 15 residues. The germline V and J ends were trimmed by 6 bases and 9 bases, with 18 bases remaining between them. Germline CDR1 reads MNHEY; CDR2 reads SVGAGI. CDR3 in amino acids: CASRDVSPSGSPLHF. DNA for the CDR3: TGTGCCAGCAGGGACGTCTCTCCTTCAGGTTCACCCCTCCACTTT.

The table lists this clone with a few counts. The V call is TRBV9, the J call TRBJ2-2, with D unclear. V was shortened by 0 bases and J by 0 bases, with 6 bases between the two germline ends. The CDR3 spans 15 residues. CDR1 and CDR2 from the germline V gene are SGDLS and YYNGEE. DNA of the CDR3: TGTGCCAGCAGCGTAGCCATTCCGAACACCGGGGAGCTGTTTTTT. Translation: CASSVAIPNTGELFF.

J is TRBJ2-7 and V is TRBV5-5; 8 bases match TRBD1. The CDR3 loop spans 17 amino acids. Germline loops: CDR1 SGHKS, CDR2 YYEKEE (reference sequence). V dropped 3 bases and J dropped 0; count of bases not matched to a gene: 11. The CDR3 loop is CASSSPEQGVNSYEQYF. For the CDR3, the DNA is TGTGCCAGCAGCTCCCCTGAACAGGGGGTCAACTCCTACGAGCAGTACTTC.

The rearrangement uses TRBV18 and TRBJ2-1, with TRBD2 matching over 16 bases. The CDR3 extends over 18 amino acids. Germline loops: CDR1 KGHSH, CDR2 LQKENI. Trimming removed 3 bases from V and 6 bases from J; junction bases left unmatched: 8. CDR3 sequence: CASSPGLAGGPRLNEQFF. DNA of the CDR3: TGTGCCAGCTCACCGGGACTAGCGGGGGGGCCGAGACTCAATGAGCAGTTCTTC.

V usage is TRBV27 and J usage is TRBJ1-5; 10 bases are shared with TRBD1. Germline V gene data show CDR1 as MNHEY and CDR2 as SMNVEV (reference sequence). With 6 bases clipped from V and 4 bases from J, the junction kept 3 bases outside the gene matches. The CDR3 sequence is 14 residues long. CDR3 loop: CASRPGQGNQPQHF. CDR3 bases: TGTGCCAGCAGACCGGGACAGGGGAATCAGCCCCAGCATTTT.

This chain joins TRBV19 and TRBJ2-7, with TRBD2 identical over 7 bases. From germline, CDR1 is LNHDA and CDR2 SQIVND (reference sequence). With 4 bases clipped from V and 0 bases from J, the junction kept 3 bases outside the gene matches. The CDR3 totals 14 residues. The CDR3 spells CASSREGSSYEQYF. CDR3 sequence (DNA): TGTGCCAGTAGTAGGGAGGGGAGCTCCTACGAGCAGTACTTC.

The genes are TRBV19 and TRBJ2-7; 9 positions agree with TRBD1. The CDR3 consists of 13 residues. Germline CDR1 LNHDA, CDR2 SQIVND (reference sequence). V shed 5 bases and J 2 bases; nucleotides not matched to a gene: 1. CDR3: CASSGTGTYEQYF. Here the CDR3 DNA reads TGTGCCAGTAGTGGGACAGGGACCTACGAGCAGTACTTC. Using reference TRBV19 and TRBJ2-7 for the parts outside the CDR3, the full variable domain is DGGITQSPKYLFRKEGQNVTLSCEQNLNHDAMYWYRQDPGQGLRLIYYSQIVNDFQKGDIAEGYSVSREKKESFPLTVTSAQKNPTAFYLCASSGTGTYEQYFGPGTRLTVT.

The CDR3 region has the DNA TGCGCCAGCAGCCAAGGGTGGGACGGCTCCTACAATGAGCAGTTCTTC. Its translation: CASSQGWDGSYNEQFF. The gene calls are TRBV4-1 and TRBJ2-1; the D gene could be TRBD1 or TRBD2 (5 bases each). CDR3 length equals 16 residues. Per germline, CDR1 MGHRA and CDR2 YSYEKL. With 1 base removed from V and 0 bases from J, the gap between germline ends came to 10 bases.

The V and J genes are TRBV25-1 and TRBJ2-4; D unclear. Per the germline V gene, CDR1 is MGHDK and CDR2 is SYGVNS. The V end was cut by 5 bases, the J end by 11 bases, with 16 bases between. The CDR3 is 13 amino acids. Here the CDR3 DNA reads TGTGCCAGCAGTCCCCCAGGACCCGTCTTTCAGTACTTC. Its translation is CASSPPGPVFQYF.

This rearrangement joins TRBV4-1 to TRBJ1-2; the D is unclear. V was cut by 3 bases and J by 4 bases, with 6 bases left in between. The CDR3 totals 12 residues. Germline V gene sequence: CDR1 MGHRA, CDR2 YSYEKL. This chain's CDR3 is CASSQAGYGYTF. CDR3 in DNA: TGCGCCAGCAGCCAGGCAGGCTATGGCTACACCTTC.

The CDR3 spells CASSSSESTDTQYF. CDR3 coding DNA: TGTGCCAGCAGTTCTAGCGAGAGCACAGATACGCAGTATTTT. V is TRBV6-6 and J is TRBJ2-3, with D maybe TRBD2 (6 bases). Germline CDR1 reads MNHNY; CDR2 reads SVGAGI (reference sequence). The V end lost 4 bases, the J end lost 0 bases, and 8 bases lay between the germline ends. The CDR3 covers 14 residues.